This TCR beta chain was identified in a study of vaccination and CD4 T cells after COVID-19. General study points: Convalescent patients' clones that were vaccine-specific were spike mono-reactive in 304 of 307 cases.

Specified treatment: approximately 11-day PBMC culture with coronavirus spike peptide pools or control peptides (ViraFEST assay). Comment on this clonotype: What it recognizes is unknown.

V lost 6 bases, J lost 5 bases, and 6 bases stayed unmatched. The length of the CDR3 is 15 residues. Germline loops: CDR1 MNHNS, CDR2 SASEGT. With the Oncomine TCR Beta short-read assay, DNA from cultured CD4+ T cells was sequenced. Genomic DNA was isolated from CD4+ T cells that had been cultured. TCRdb re-called the PCR reads with MiXCR, one entry per CDR3 protein. Here the sample spans roughly 14,000 distinct CDR3 sequences, about 41% being singletons. The genes are TRBV6-1 and TRBJ1-6, with TRBD1 matching 8 bases. The sequencing input was CD4+ T cells from blood, cultured in vitro. The receptor's source is a human donor who had recovered from COVID-19. CDR3 in amino acids: CASSLDRANNSPLHF. The CDR3 DNA sequence: TGTGCCAGCAGCTTGGACAGGGCAAATAATTCACCCCTCCACTTT.